These 4 T cell receptor beta chains were all obtained from the same sample, sequenced in a study of cytomegalovirus exposure and HLA in healthy donors. Amplification used 60 Vbeta primers and 13 Jbeta primers. Libraries were prepared by immunoSEQ multiplex PCR; TCRdb keeps only in-frame clonotypes and omits some of them. The sample lists about 150,000 clones, around 9.7% seen once, with roughly 1.9% in the top ten. Specimen: PBMCs. These receptors all come from a man between 50 and 59 years old in good health and CMV-seronegative.

This chain uses TRBV19 with TRBJ1-1; no clear D gene. The CDR3 extends over 13 amino acids. CDR1 LNHDA and CDR2 SQIVND come from the germline V gene (reference sequence). V lost 4 bases, J lost 0 bases, and 6 bases lay in between. The CDR3 DNA sequence: TGTGCCAGTAGTACCGGGATGAACACTGAAGCTTTCTTT. It encodes CASSTGMNTEAFF.

V and J are TRBV2 and TRBJ2-5, with 9 bases that match TRBD2. Germline V gene data show CDR1 as SNHLY and CDR2 as FYNNEI. This CDR3 contains 14 residues. J was trimmed by 1 base and V by 6 bases; bases with no gene match: 3. The CDR3 here is CASRQTSGQETQYF. The CDR3 region has the DNA TGTGCCAGCAGGCAGACTAGCGGCCAAGAGACCCAGTACTTC. Based on the CDR3 plus reference TRBV2 and TRBJ2-5, the full variable domain is EPEVTQTPSHQVTQMGQEVILRCVPISNHLYFYWYRQILGQKVEFLVSFYNNEISEKSEIFDDQFSVERPDGSNFTLKIRSTKLEDSAMYFCASRQTSGQETQYFGPGTRLLVL.

J is TRBJ2-1 and V is TRBV2; 13 nucleotides agree with TRBD2. Losses at the gene ends were 6 bases for V and 5 bases for J; bases not matched to a gene: 4. This CDR3 has 15 residues. Germline CDR1 reads SNHLY; CDR2 reads FYNNEI. The CDR3 sequence is CASSLTSGGHNEQFF. For the CDR3, the DNA is TGTGCCAGCAGCCTGACTAGCGGGGGGCACAATGAGCAGTTCTTC.

The chain employs TRBV27 and TRBJ2-1; a weak D match, TRBD2 (5 bases). This CDR3 spans 15 amino acids. Germline V gene lookup returns CDR1 MNHEY and CDR2 SMNVEV (reference sequence). Trimming pared 4 bases from V and 0 bases from J, leaving 10 bases between. CDR3 sequence reads: CASSSTGYSYNEQFF. CDR3 nucleotides: TGTGCCAGCAGTTCGACGGGGTACTCCTACAATGAGCAGTTCTTC.